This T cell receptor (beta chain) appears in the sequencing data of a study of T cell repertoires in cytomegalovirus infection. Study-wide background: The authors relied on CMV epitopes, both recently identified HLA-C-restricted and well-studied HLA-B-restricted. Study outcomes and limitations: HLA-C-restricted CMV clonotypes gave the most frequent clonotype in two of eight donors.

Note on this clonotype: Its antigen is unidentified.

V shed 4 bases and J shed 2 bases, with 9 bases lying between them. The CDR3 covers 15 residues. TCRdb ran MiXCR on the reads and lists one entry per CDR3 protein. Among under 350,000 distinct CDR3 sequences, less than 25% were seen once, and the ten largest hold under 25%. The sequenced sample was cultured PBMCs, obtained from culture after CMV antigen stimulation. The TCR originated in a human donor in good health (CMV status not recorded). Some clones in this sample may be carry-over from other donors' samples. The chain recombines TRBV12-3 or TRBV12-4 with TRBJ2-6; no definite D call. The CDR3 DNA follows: TGTGCCAGCAGTTCCCCTAGTACTGGGGCCAACGTCCTGACTTTC. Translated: CASSSPSTGANVLTF.